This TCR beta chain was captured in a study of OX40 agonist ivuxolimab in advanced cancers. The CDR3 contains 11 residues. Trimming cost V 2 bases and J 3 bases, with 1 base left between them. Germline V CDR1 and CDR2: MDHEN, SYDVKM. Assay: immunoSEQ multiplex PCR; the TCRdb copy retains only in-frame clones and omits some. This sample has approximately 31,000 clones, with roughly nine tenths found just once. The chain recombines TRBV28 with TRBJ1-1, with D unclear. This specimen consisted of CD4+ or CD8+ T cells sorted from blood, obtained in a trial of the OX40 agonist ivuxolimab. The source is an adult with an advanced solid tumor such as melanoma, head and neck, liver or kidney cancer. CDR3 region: CASSLDTEAFF. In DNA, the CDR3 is TGTGCCAGCAGTTTAGACACTGAAGCTTTCTTT.